These 7 T cell receptor beta chains were all obtained from the same sample, sequenced in a study of shared clonotypes between healthy human individuals. Here immunoSEQ multiplex PCR was the method, and the copy in TCRdb shows in-frame clones only, minus some. The sample carries some 2,100,000 clones, almost 96% recorded once. The source material was naive CD4+ T cells sorted from blood. Noted subset: CD45RA+ positively selected. These receptors came from a man in his late teens or twenties in good health.

This chain joins TRBV7-2 and TRBJ1-4; 9 bases are shared with TRBD1. Germline CDR1 SGHTA, CDR2 FQGNSA. V lost 5 bases to trimming and J lost 7 bases; unmatched junction nucleotides: 8. The CDR3 is made up of 15 amino acids. The CDR3 DNA reads as TGTGCCAGCAGCAGACAACAGGGGGCGGGTGAAAAACTGTTTTTT. It yields the protein CASSRQQGAGEKLFF.

The rearrangement uses TRBV6-6 and TRBJ2-5; D remains ambiguous. Germline CDR1 reads MNHNY; CDR2 reads SVGAGI (reference sequence). The CDR3 extends over 11 amino acids. Trimming took off 7 bases at V and 1 base at J, with 4 bases between the two ends. This CDR3 reads CASILQETQYF. CDR3 bases: TGTGCCAGCATTCTCCAAGAGACCCAGTACTTC.

The V gene is TRBV4-1, the J gene TRBJ2-3, with 10 positions matching TRBD2. This CDR3 has 16 amino acids. Germline values: CDR1 MGHRA, CDR2 YSYEKL. Germline trimming cut 2 bases from V and 4 bases from J; bases unmatched to any gene: 6. The CDR3 DNA reads TGCGCCAGCAGCCAAACCCGAGCGGGGGGGCCAGATACGCAGTATTTT. Amino acids: CASSQTRAGGPDTQYF.

Concerning this clone: The same CDR3 can be traced to other DNA sequences in this sample. The chain carries TRBV19 and TRBJ1-2; D is possibly TRBD1 (5 bases). Trimming shortened V by 5 bases and J by 2 bases, and 9 bases separated the two germline ends. The CDR3 consists of 13 residues. Germline CDR1 reads LNHDA; CDR2 reads SQIVND (reference sequence). The CDR3 sequence is CASSVAGNYGYTF. The CDR3 nucleotides read TGTGCCAGTAGTGTAGCAGGGAACTATGGCTACACCTTC.

This chain joins TRBV18 and TRBJ1-5; maybe TRBD1 (6 bases). This CDR3 region has 15 residues. CDR1 KGHSH and CDR2 LQKENI come from the germline V gene. V shed 6 bases and J shed 0 bases, with 12 bases lying between them. CDR3 region: CASSWGGASNQPQHF. The CDR3 nucleotides are TGTGCCAGCTCCTGGGGGGGGGCTAGCAATCAGCCCCAGCATTTT.

The gene calls are TRBV4-3 and TRBJ1-3, with a tentative D call TRBD1 (5 bases). The length of the CDR3 is 18 residues. Germline CDR1 LGHNA, CDR2 YSLEER. With 1 base removed from V and 1 base from J, the gap between germline ends came to 17 bases. Here the CDR3 reads CASSQVGVGRKSGNTIYF. The CDR3 nucleotides read TGCGCCAGCAGCCAAGTGGGGGTGGGACGGAAGTCTGGAAACACCATATATTTT.

CDR3 sequence (DNA): TGCGCCAGCAGCGAGACAGGGGGCGCCTATGGCTACACCTTC. Translated: CASSETGGAYGYTF. This chain joins TRBV4-1 and TRBJ1-2, with 10 bases that match TRBD1. Per the germline V gene, CDR1 is MGHRA and CDR2 is YSYEKL. Trimming took 5 bases from V and 4 from J; bases not matched to a gene: 4. CDR3 length equals 14 residues.